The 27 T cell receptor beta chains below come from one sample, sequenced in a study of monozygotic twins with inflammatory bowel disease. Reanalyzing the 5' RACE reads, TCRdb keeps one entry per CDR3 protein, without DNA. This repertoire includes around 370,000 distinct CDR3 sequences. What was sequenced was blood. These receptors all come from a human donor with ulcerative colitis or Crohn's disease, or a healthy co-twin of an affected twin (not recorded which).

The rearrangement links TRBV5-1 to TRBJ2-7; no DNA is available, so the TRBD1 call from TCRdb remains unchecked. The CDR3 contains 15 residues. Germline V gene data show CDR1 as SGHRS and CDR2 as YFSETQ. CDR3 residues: CASSLRQGNNYEQYF.

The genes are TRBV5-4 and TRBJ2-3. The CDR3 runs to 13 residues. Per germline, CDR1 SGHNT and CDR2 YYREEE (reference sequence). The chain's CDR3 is CASSPRLADTQYF.

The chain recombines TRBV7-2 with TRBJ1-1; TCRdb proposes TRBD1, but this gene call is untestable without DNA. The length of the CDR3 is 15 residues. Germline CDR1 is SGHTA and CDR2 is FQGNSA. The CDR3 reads CASSLRSRGRTEAFF. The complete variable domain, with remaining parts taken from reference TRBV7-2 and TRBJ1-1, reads GAGVSQSPSNKVTEKGKDVELRCDPISGHTALYWYRQSLGQGLEFLIYFQGNSAPDKSGLPSDRFSAERTGGSVSTLTIQRTQQEDSAVYLCASSLRSRGRTEAFFGQGTRLTVV.

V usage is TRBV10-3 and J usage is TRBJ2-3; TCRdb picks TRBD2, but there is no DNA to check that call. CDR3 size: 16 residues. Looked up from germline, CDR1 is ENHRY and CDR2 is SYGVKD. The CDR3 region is CAIKLSGGLSTDTQYF.

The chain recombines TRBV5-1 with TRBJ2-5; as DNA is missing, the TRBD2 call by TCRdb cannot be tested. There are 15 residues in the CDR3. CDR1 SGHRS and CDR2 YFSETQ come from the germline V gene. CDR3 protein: CASSRLAGSQETQYF.

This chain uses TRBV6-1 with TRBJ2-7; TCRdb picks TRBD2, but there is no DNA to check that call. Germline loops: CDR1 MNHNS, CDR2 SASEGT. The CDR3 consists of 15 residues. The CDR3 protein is CASSEPGGTDYEQYF.

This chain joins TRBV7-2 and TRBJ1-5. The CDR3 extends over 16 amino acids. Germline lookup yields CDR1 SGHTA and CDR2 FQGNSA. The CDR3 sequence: CASSLAPGYSNQPQHF.

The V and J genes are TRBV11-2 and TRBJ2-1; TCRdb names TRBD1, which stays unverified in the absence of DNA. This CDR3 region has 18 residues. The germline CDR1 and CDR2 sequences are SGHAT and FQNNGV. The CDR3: CASNTERAKGFSYNEQFF.

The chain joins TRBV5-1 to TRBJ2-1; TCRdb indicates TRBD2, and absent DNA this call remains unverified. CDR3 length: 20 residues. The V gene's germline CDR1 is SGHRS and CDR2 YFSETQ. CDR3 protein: CASRTSGGALRPPGFNEQFF. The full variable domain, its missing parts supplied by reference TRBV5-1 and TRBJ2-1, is KAGVTQTPRYLIKTRGQQVTLSCSPISGHRSVSWYQQTPGQGLQFLFEYFSETQRNKGNFPGRFSGRQFSNSRSEMNVSTLELGDSALYLCASRTSGGALRPPGFNEQFFGPGTRLTVL.

CDR3 sequence reads: CASSHDARPARVDTQYF. The rearrangement links TRBV5-1 to TRBJ2-3. The CDR3 runs 17 residues. Per the germline V gene, CDR1 is SGHRS and CDR2 is YFSETQ. The full variable domain, rest sourced from reference TRBV5-1 and TRBJ2-3, is KAGVTQTPRYLIKTRGQQVTLSCSPISGHRSVSWYQQTPGQGLQFLFEYFSETQRNKGNFPGRFSGRQFSNSRSEMNVSTLELGDSALYLCASSHDARPARVDTQYFGPGTRLTVL.

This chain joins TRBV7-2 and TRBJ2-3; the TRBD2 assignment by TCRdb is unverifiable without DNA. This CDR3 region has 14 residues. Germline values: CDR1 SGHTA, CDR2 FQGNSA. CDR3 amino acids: CASSSPGTKDTQYF.

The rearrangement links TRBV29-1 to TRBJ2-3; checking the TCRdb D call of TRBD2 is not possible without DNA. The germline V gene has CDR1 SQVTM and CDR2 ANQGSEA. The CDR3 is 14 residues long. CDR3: CSVGTSGGADTQYF.

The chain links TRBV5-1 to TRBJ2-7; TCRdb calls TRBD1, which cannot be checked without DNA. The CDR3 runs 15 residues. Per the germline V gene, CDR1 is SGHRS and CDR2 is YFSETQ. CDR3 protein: CASSLWGDSSYEQYF.

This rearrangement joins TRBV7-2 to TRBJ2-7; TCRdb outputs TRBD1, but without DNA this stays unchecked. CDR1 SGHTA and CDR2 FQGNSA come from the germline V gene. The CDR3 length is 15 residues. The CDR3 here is CASSLARDRVGEQYF.

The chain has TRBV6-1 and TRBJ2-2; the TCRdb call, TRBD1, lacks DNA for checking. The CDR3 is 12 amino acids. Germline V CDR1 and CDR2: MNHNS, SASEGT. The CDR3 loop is CATDRGSGELFF.

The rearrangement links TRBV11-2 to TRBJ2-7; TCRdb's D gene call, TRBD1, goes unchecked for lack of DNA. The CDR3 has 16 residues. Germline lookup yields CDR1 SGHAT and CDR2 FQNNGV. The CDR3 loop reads CASSLGRRGDRYEQYF.

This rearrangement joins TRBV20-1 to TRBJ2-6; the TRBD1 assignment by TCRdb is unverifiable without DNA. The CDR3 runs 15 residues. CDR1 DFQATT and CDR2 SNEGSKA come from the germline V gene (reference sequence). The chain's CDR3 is CSAKGDPSGANVLTF.

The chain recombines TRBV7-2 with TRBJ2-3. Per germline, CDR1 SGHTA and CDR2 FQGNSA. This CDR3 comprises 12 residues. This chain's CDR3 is CASSSVRDTQYF.

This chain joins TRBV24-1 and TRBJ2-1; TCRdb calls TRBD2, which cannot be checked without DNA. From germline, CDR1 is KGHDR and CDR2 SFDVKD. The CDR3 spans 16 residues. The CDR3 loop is CATSDVAGGVFHEQFF.

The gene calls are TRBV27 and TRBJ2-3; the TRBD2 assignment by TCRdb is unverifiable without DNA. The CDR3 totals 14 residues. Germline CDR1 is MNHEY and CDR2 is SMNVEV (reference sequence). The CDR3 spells CASSFQRGADTQYF.

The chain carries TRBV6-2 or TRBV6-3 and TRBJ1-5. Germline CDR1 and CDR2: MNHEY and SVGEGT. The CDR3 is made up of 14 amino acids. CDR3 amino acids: CASSYSNSGQPQHF.

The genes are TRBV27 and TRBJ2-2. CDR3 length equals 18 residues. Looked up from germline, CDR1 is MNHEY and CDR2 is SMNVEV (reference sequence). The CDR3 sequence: CASSLYPPGAANTGELFF.

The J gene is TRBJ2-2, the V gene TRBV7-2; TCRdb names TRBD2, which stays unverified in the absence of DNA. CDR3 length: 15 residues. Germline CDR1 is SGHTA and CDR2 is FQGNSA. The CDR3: CASSPNPLAAGELFF.

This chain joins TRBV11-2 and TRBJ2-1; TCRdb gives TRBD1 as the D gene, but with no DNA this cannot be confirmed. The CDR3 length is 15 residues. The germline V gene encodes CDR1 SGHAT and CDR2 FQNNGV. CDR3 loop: CASSQPGSLDNEQFF.

The CDR3 spells CASSLALGQMNTEAFF. The chain combines TRBV5-1 with TRBJ1-1; TCRdb proposes TRBD1, but this gene call is untestable without DNA. Germline V gives CDR1 SGHRS, CDR2 YFSETQ. CDR3 length: 16 residues.

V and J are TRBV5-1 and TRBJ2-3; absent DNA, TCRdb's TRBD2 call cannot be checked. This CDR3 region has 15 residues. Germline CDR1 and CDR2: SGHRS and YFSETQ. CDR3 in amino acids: CASSLAAGGPKVQYF. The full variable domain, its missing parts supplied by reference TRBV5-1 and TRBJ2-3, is KAGVTQTPRYLIKTRGQQVTLSCSPISGHRSVSWYQQTPGQGLQFLFEYFSETQRNKGNFPGRFSGRQFSNSRSEMNVSTLELGDSALYLCASSLAAGGPKVQYFGPGTRLTVL.

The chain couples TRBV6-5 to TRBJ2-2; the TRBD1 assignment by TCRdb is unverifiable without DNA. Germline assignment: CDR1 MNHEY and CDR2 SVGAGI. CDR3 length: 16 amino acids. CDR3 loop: CASSYSGGAGPGELFF.